This T cell receptor (beta chain) was documented in a study of blood T cell repertoires in COVID-19. Whole-study context: Specimens from acute and convalescent COVID-19 originated in the United States, Italy and Spain. Nucleic acid was either cDNA or gDNA, and it came from T cells, B-cell-depleted T cells, or PBMCs.

Germline V gives CDR1 SGHKS, CDR2 YYEKEE (reference sequence). The CDR3 sequence is 16 residues long. Unmatched junction bases numbered 5, after V lost 4 bases and J lost 0 bases. Study processing details: Estimation of nucleated cell counts relied on the amplification of reference gene primers. Clones were read by immunoSEQ multiplex PCR, and TCRdb kept only the in-frame ones, dropping some. V and J calls and clone size are those listed in that table; D and trimming were worked out from the DNA. The sample holds under 55,000 clones, under 85% seen once. The chain is built from TRBV5-5 and TRBJ2-1; 9 bases map to TRBD2. The sequenced sample consisted of peripheral blood. The clonotype originates from a human donor in a cohort sampled during active COVID-19. The CDR3 sequence: CASSPLAGLSYNEQFF. The DNA for the CDR3 is TGTGCCAGCAGCCCCCTAGCGGGGCTCTCCTACAATGAGCAGTTCTTC.